A single TCR beta chain is shown here with its context. These data originate in a study of T cells in Graves' hyperthyroidism and ophthalmopathy. There were TCR beta CDR3 regions amplified from RNA transcripts. The HTBI primer set was used in a first-round RT-PCR of the TCR CDR3. TCRdb passed the multiplex PCR reads through MiXCR, listing each CDR3 protein once. Here the sample spans 300,000 to 350,000 distinct CDR3 sequences, approximately 15% being singletons. Thyroid ultrasound, orbital computed tomography, clinical symptoms, and serum thyroxine and TRAb underpinned diagnoses. The sequencing input was blood. This sequence was found in a woman younger than 45 with Graves' hyperthyroidism.

DNA for the CDR3: TGTGCCACCAGCAGAGATCGGGCGGGAGGGCCGTCCTACAATGAGCAGTTCTTC. Amino acids: CATSRDRAGGPSYNEQFF. This sequence joins TRBV15 and TRBJ2-1, with 9 bases fitting TRBD2. Germline assignment: CDR1 LNHNV and CDR2 YYDKDF (reference sequence). The CDR3 has 18 amino acids. V dropped 0 bases and J dropped 1; count of bases not matched to a gene: 7. Looking up the rest from reference TRBV15 and TRBJ2-1 gives the full variable domain: DAMVIQNPRYQVTQFGKPVTLSCSQTLNHNVMYWYQQKSSQAPKLLFHYYDKDFNNEADTPDNFQSRRPNTSFCFLDIRSPGLGDTAMYLCATSRDRAGGPSYNEQFFGPGTRLTVL.